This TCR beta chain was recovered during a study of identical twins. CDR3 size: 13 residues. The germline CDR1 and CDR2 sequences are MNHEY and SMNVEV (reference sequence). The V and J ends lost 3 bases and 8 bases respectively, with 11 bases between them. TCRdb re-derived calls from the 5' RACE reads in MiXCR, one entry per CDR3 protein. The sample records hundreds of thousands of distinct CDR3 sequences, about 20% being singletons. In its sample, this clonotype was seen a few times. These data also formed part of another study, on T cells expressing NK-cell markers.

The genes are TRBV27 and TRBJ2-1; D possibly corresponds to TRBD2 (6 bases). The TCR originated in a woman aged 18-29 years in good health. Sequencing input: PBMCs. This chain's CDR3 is CASSFTGDYEQFF. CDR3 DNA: TGTGCCAGCAGTTTTACGGGGGATTATGAGCAGTTCTTC.